These 27 T cell receptor beta chains were all obtained from the same sample, sequenced in a study of early T cells in non-severe SARS-CoV-2 infection. TCRdb called the 5' RACE reads again in MiXCR, with one record for every CDR3 protein. The sample lists about 45,000 distinct CDR3 sequences, around 10% occurring once. Sequences were obtained from whole blood. All receptors derive from an adult who was a healthcare worker with PCR-confirmed SARS-CoV-2 infection or an uninfected control (not recorded which).

The rearrangement uses TRBV6-1 and TRBJ2-5; D may be TRBD2 (5 bases). CDR3 size: 13 residues. Trimming took off 7 bases at V and 1 base at J, with 10 bases between the two ends. Looked up from germline, CDR1 is MNHNS and CDR2 is SASEGT. For the CDR3, the DNA is TGTGCCAGCACATTCCGGGGCCAAGAGACCCAGTACTTC. This gives the protein CASTFRGQETQYF.

This clonotype was recorded many times. The chain joins TRBV29-1 to TRBJ2-7; 11 nucleotides align to TRBD2. Trimming removed 3 bases from V and 3 bases from J; junction bases left unmatched: 7. The CDR3 runs 15 residues. Germline CDR1 reads SQVTM; CDR2 reads ANQGSEA. As DNA, the CDR3 is TGCAGCGTTGATGGGCTAGCGGGAGGATTCTACGAGCAGTACTTC. Translating it yields CSVDGLAGGFYEQYF.

This clonotype was found many times. The gene calls are TRBV19 and TRBJ1-4; TRBD1 matches at 7 bases. This CDR3 contains 17 residues. Unmatched junction bases numbered 25, after V lost 7 bases and J lost 14 bases. CDR1 is LNHDA, CDR2 SQIVND, per germline (reference sequence). The CDR3 sequence is CASTPPTGVRGQRFLFF. The CDR3 nucleotides are TGTGCCAGTACCCCCCCGACCGGGGTAAGGGGGCAAAGATTTCTGTTTTTT.

This clonotype was recorded at least ten times. This rearrangement joins TRBV29-1 to TRBJ1-4; D unresolved. The CDR3 runs 10 residues. Germline CDR1 SQVTM, CDR2 ANQGSEA. With 6 bases removed from V and 6 bases from J, the gap between germline ends came to 5 bases. CDR3 nucleotides: TGCAGCGTCAAAGATGAAAAACTGTTTTTT. Translating gives CSVKDEKLFF.

The chain joins TRBV7-9 to TRBJ2-3, with 9 bases identical to TRBD2. CDR1 is SEHNR and CDR2 is FQNEAQ in the germline V gene (reference sequence). Germline trimming cut 4 bases from V and 3 bases from J; bases unmatched to any gene: 5. The CDR3 is 15 residues long. In DNA form, the CDR3 reads TGTGCCAGCAGCTCTGGACTAGCGTCAACAGATACGCAGTATTTT. Amino acids: CASSSGLASTDTQYF.

Ten or more counts support this clonotype. The chain links TRBV12-3 or TRBV12-4 to TRBJ2-7, with D maybe TRBD2 (5 bases). The CDR3 is made up of 12 amino acids. Trimming removed 3 bases from V and 7 bases from J, with 10 bases in between. CDR3 in amino acids: CASSFSQREQYF. Here the CDR3 DNA reads TGTGCCAGCAGTTTTTCACAGCGGGAGCAGTACTTC.

This clonotype was seen a few times. The chain is built from TRBV6-5 and TRBJ2-7; no firm D call. Trimming shortened V by 8 bases and J by 0 bases, and 11 bases separated the two germline ends. Germline V gene sequence: CDR1 MNHEY, CDR2 SVGAGI. The CDR3 is 13 residues long. CDR3 coding DNA: TGTGCCAGCGTCGGCCAAAGCTCCTACGAGCAGTACTTC. Residues: CASVGQSSYEQYF.

The V call is TRBV6-2 or TRBV6-3, the J call TRBJ2-1; TRBD2 aligns across 7 bases. Germline loops: CDR1 MNHEY, CDR2 SVGEGT. CDR3 length: 13 residues. The V segment lost 5 bases and the J segment 4 bases; nucleotides outside the gene matches: 2. The CDR3 protein is CASSTGLYNEQFF. CDR3 sequence (DNA): TGTGCCAGCAGTACGGGACTATACAATGAGCAGTTCTTC.

V usage is TRBV11-3 and J usage is TRBJ2-3; 8 nucleotides match TRBD1. CDR1 and CDR2 (germline): SGHNT, YENEEA. J was trimmed by 0 bases and V by 4 bases; bases with no gene match: 15. CDR3 length equals 19 residues. In DNA, the CDR3 is TGTGCCAGCAGCTCAAGCACATTACTCGGACAGGGAAGCACAGATACGCAGTATTTT. Amino acid sequence: CASSSSTLLGQGSTDTQYF.

This clonotype was found many times. The chain uses TRBV12-3 or TRBV12-4 and TRBJ2-1; D is unresolved. The CDR3 covers 16 residues. The V and J ends lost 4 bases and 0 bases respectively, with 13 bases between them. CDR3 in amino acids: CASSWPISSSYNEQFF. The CDR3 bases are TGTGCCAGCAGTTGGCCAATTAGCAGCTCCTACAATGAGCAGTTCTTC.

J is TRBJ2-7 and V is TRBV27; TRBD1 matches 7 bases. Germline lookup yields CDR1 MNHEY and CDR2 SMNVEV (reference sequence). J gave up 5 bases and V 1 base, and 8 bases lay outside the gene matches. This CDR3 is built from 15 residues. This CDR3 is CASSLWSAGGNEQYF. In DNA, the CDR3 is TGTGCCAGCAGTTTATGGTCTGCAGGGGGAAACGAGCAGTACTTC.

CDR3 DNA: TGTGCCAGCAGCACAATGGGACTAGCTAGTGAGCAGTTCTTC. This translates into CASSTMGLASEQFF. The chain couples TRBV12-3 or TRBV12-4 to TRBJ2-1; the match to TRBD2 covers 9 bases. Trimming at V came to 6 bases and at J to 9 bases, leaving 9 bases not matched to a gene. This CDR3 contains 14 residues.

The chain is built from TRBV29-1 and TRBJ2-1, with D maybe TRBD2 (5 bases). The CDR3 contains 12 residues. V was trimmed by 0 bases and J by 6 bases, leaving 6 bases between them. Germline-derived CDR1 and CDR2 are SQVTM and ANQGSEA. The CDR3 is CSVEERVNEQFF. Written as DNA, the CDR3 is TGCAGCGTTGAAGAGCGGGTCAATGAGCAGTTCTTC.

In its sample, this clonotype was seen many times. This chain uses TRBV11-2 with TRBJ2-5, with 7 nucleotides matching TRBD1. With V trimmed by 2 bases and J by 1 base, 10 bases remained unmatched. In germline, CDR1 is SGHAT, CDR2 FQNNGV. The CDR3 is 17 residues long. DNA of the CDR3: TGTGCCAGCAGCTTATGGATTCGACAGGGCAGCCAAGAGACCCAGTACTTC. Translating gives CASSLWIRQGSQETQYF.

The rearrangement joins TRBV10-3 to TRBJ1-1; perhaps TRBD1 as D (5 bases). The CDR3 is 14 amino acids. Per germline, CDR1 ENHRY and CDR2 SYGVKD. V lost 3 bases and J lost 5, with 13 bases in between. The CDR3 DNA reads as TGTGCCATCAGTGACCCTGGATGGGGGACTGAAGCTTTCTTT. Protein product: CAISDPGWGTEAFF.

The sample holds many counts of this clonotype. This rearrangement joins TRBV19 to TRBJ2-2; TRBD1 might be the D (6 bases). Germline V gene data show CDR1 as LNHDA and CDR2 as SQIVND (reference sequence). Trimming removed 6 bases at V and 6 bases at J, with 14 bases between. This CDR3 is 14 amino acids long. In nucleotides, the CDR3 is TGTGCCAGTAGCCTCACAGGGTTGGCCGGGGAGCTGTTTTTT. It encodes CASSLTGLAGELFF.

This clonotype was observed a handful of times. This chain uses TRBV18 with TRBJ1-1, with a possible D match to TRBD1 (5 bases). Germline-derived CDR1 and CDR2 are KGHSH and LQKENI. The CDR3 is 15 residues long. Trimming pared 3 bases from V and 9 bases from J, leaving 20 bases between. CDR3 in amino acids: CASSPDAGGQGKAFF. The CDR3 DNA sequence: TGTGCCAGCTCACCGGACGCGGGTGGGCAGGGTAAAGCTTTCTTT. Based on the CDR3 plus reference TRBV18 and TRBJ1-1, the full variable domain is NAGVMQNPRHLVRRRGQEARLRCSPMKGHSHVYWYRQLPEEGLKFMVYLQKENIIDESGMPKERFSAEFPKEGPSILRIQQVVRGDSAAYFCASSPDAGGQGKAFFGQGTRLTVV.

This clonotype was observed a handful of times. The CDR3 region is CATVASRPNTGELFF. The CDR3 DNA reads as TGTGCCACCGTTGCCTCCCGTCCGAACACCGGGGAGCTGTTTTTT. The rearrangement joins TRBV25-1 to TRBJ2-2, with D hard to call. The CDR3 runs to 15 residues. Per the germline V gene, CDR1 is MGHDK and CDR2 is SYGVNS. V lost 10 bases and J 0 bases, leaving 15 bases between the germline ends.

The rearrangement links TRBV9 to TRBJ2-3; the match to TRBD1 covers 8 bases. Germline loops: CDR1 SGDLS, CDR2 YYNGEE. The V gene end was trimmed by 5 bases and the J gene end by 6 bases; junction bases not matched to a gene: 8. The CDR3 is 14 amino acids. CDR3 coding DNA: TGTGCCAGCAGTAAGGGACAGGTGCAGGATACGCAGTATTTT. Translated, it gives CASSKGQVQDTQYF.

The rearrangement uses TRBV27 and TRBJ1-1; 7 bases map to TRBD1. The germline gives CDR1 MNHEY, CDR2 SMNVEV (reference sequence). V trimming: 8 bases; J trimming: 1 base; junction bases outside the gene matches: 4. CDR3 size: 13 residues. CDR3 DNA sequence: TGTGCCAGCGGACGACAGGGGAACACTGAAGCTTTCTTT. It encodes CASGRQGNTEAFF.

The CDR3 region is CASLVILGTEAFF. CDR3 DNA: TGTGCCAGCCTGGTAATTCTGGGGACTGAAGCTTTCTTT. This sequence joins TRBV28 and TRBJ1-1; D not certain. The CDR3 contains 13 residues. Trimming took 8 bases from V and 5 from J, leaving 15 bases between them. Germline CDR1 reads MDHEN; CDR2 reads SYDVKM.

This clonotype turned up a few times. This sequence joins TRBV6-2 or TRBV6-3 and TRBJ1-1, with D uncertain. V lost 8 bases and J lost 0, with 7 bases in between. The CDR3 is 12 amino acids. Looked up from germline, CDR1 is MNHEY and CDR2 is SVGEGT. The CDR3 here is CASRWVNTEAFF. Written as DNA, the CDR3 is TGTGCCAGCCGTTGGGTGAACACTGAAGCTTTCTTT.

This clonotype was picked up a small number of times. The chain employs TRBV20-1 and TRBJ2-1; 10 positions agree with TRBD1. After removal of 0 bases from V and 2 bases from J, the junction contained 7 bases not matched to a gene. Germline lookup yields CDR1 DFQATT and CDR2 SNEGSKA (reference sequence). CDR3 length: 17 amino acids. Here the CDR3 reads CSARDPRTGGAYNEQFF. The DNA for the CDR3 is TGCAGTGCTAGAGATCCGCGGACAGGGGGTGCCTACAATGAGCAGTTCTTC.

This clonotype was seen a few times. The chain has TRBV4-3 and TRBJ1-1; TRBD1 is a possible D gene (5 bases). The germline gives CDR1 LGHNA, CDR2 YSLEER. There are 13 residues in the CDR3. The V and J ends lost 0 bases and 6 bases respectively, with 8 bases between them. The chain's CDR3 is CASSQDRAAEAFF. In DNA form, the CDR3 reads TGCGCCAGCAGCCAAGACAGGGCGGCTGAAGCTTTCTTT.

This clonotype was counted at least ten times. This chain joins TRBV15 and TRBJ1-2, with D possibly being TRBD1 (5 bases). CDR1 is LNHNV and CDR2 is YYDKDF in the germline V gene (reference sequence). The CDR3 has 14 amino acids. The V end lost 0 bases, the J end lost 2 bases, and 7 bases lay between the germline ends. The CDR3 DNA reads as TGTGCCACCAGCAGAGATAGACAGAACTATGGCTACACCTTC. It is translated as CATSRDRQNYGYTF.

This clonotype was seen many times. The chain carries TRBV10-3 and TRBJ2-3, with D tentatively TRBD1 or TRBD2 (6 bases each). V was cut by 8 bases and J by 5 bases, with 14 bases left in between. This CDR3 comprises 13 residues. Germline-derived CDR1 and CDR2 are ENHRY and SYGVKD. The CDR3 loop reads CAIGPGAGDTQYF. DNA of the CDR3: TGTGCCATCGGACCGGGGGCGGGAGATACGCAGTATTTT.

This clonotype was seen repeatedly, ten times or more. The chain uses TRBV28 and TRBJ2-2, with unresolved D. The V gene lost 6 bases and the J gene lost 6 bases, with 8 bases spanning the gap. The germline CDR1 and CDR2 sequences are MDHEN and SYDVKM. The CDR3 contains 12 residues. CDR3 bases: TGTGCCAGCAGAAGACCCTCCGGGGAGCTGTTTTTT. It specifies CASRRPSGELFF.